These 12 T cell receptor beta chains originate from one sample sequenced in a study of shared clonotypes between healthy human individuals. The naive CD8 fraction comprised CD45RO-negative cells positively selected for CCR7 and excluded terminally differentiated effector memory CD45RA+ cells. The method was immunoSEQ multiplex PCR; TCRdb's version includes in-frame clones alone and lacks a portion of them. The profile shows 2 million to 2.5 million clones, roughly 94% of them singletons. Sequenced input: naive CD8+ T cells sorted from blood. These receptors all stem from a man aged 18 to 29 in good health.

The genes are TRBV7-9 and TRBJ2-2; D not resolved. Germline-derived CDR1 and CDR2 are SEHNR and FQNEAQ (reference sequence). Trimming stripped 4 bases from V and 6 bases from J, with 9 bases between. CDR3 size: 13 residues. Here the CDR3 DNA reads TGTGCCAGCAGCTCTCGGTTCTCCGGGGAGCTGTTTTTT. Amino acid sequence: CASSSRFSGELFF. Full variable domain (remainder filled in from reference TRBV7-9 and TRBJ2-2): DTGVSQNPRHKITKRGQNVTFRCDPISEHNRLYWYRQTLGQGPEFLTYFQNEAQLEKSRLLSDRFSAERPKGSFSTLEIQRTEQGDSAMYLCASSSRFSGELFFGEGSRLTVL.

The DNA for the CDR3 is TGCGCCAGCAGCCAAGGAGATGGCGGGACGGAAACTTTTATCTATGGCTACACCTTC. It encodes CASSQGDGGTETFIYGYTF. The V and J genes are TRBV4-1 and TRBJ1-2, with D possibly being TRBD1 (5 bases). Germline CDR1 and CDR2: MGHRA and YSYEKL. Between the trimmed V and J ends, which lost 1 base and 4 bases, there was a span of 25 bases. The CDR3 is 19 residues long.

V and J are TRBV7-2 and TRBJ1-5, with D perhaps matching TRBD1 (5 bases). Trimming removed 4 bases at V and 0 bases at J, with 7 bases between. The CDR3 extends over 14 amino acids. CDR1 SGHTA and CDR2 FQGNSA come from the germline V gene. The DNA for the CDR3 is TGTGCCAGCAGCTCGGGGGATAGCAATCAGCCCCAGCATTTT. Translation: CASSSGDSNQPQHF. Using reference TRBV7-2 and TRBJ1-5 for the parts outside the CDR3, the full variable domain is GAGVSQSPSNKVTEKGKDVELRCDPISGHTALYWYRQSLGQGLEFLIYFQGNSAPDKSGLPSDRFSAERTGGSVSTLTIQRTQQEDSAVYLCASSSGDSNQPQHFGDGTRLSIL.

The genes are TRBV7-9 and TRBJ1-2; D ambiguous. Germline V gives CDR1 SEHNR, CDR2 FQNEAQ (reference sequence). This CDR3 contains 13 residues. V was trimmed by 1 base and J by 6 bases, leaving 9 bases between them. CDR3 DNA: TGTGCCAGCAGCTTAGGGTACTTAAATGGCTACACCTTC. Translation: CASSLGYLNGYTF.

V gene TRBV11-2 combines with J gene TRBJ1-4, with a weak D call TRBD1 (5 bases). The CDR3 covers 15 residues. Germline lookup yields CDR1 SGHAT and CDR2 FQNNGV. The ends were cut back, 5 bases at V and 8 bases at J, with 18 bases in the middle. CDR3 nucleotides: TGTGCCAGCAGCCCCCCCGGGGGGAGCGGGGAAAAACTGTTTTTT. Its protein product is CASSPPGGSGEKLFF.

This rearrangement joins TRBV5-6 to TRBJ1-1; D possibly corresponds to TRBD1 (6 bases). Germline V gives CDR1 SGHDT, CDR2 YYEEEE. Trimming removed 4 bases from V and 4 bases from J, with 14 bases in between. This CDR3 is built from 14 residues. CDR3 in DNA: TGTGCCAGCAGCGAAACTACAGGGTTCACTGAAGCTTTCTTT. Amino acids: CASSETTGFTEAFF.

The J gene is TRBJ2-7, the V gene TRBV4-1; maybe TRBD1 (6 bases). Trimming removed 1 base from V and 2 bases from J, with 12 bases in between. Germline CDR1 and CDR2: MGHRA and YSYEKL. This CDR3 region has 15 residues. The DNA for the CDR3 is TGCGCCAGCAGCCAAGTAAGGGCAGGGGCCTACGAGCAGTACTTC. Amino acids: CASSQVRAGAYEQYF.

The rearrangement links TRBV9 to TRBJ2-7; 7 nucleotides align to TRBD1. From germline, CDR1 is SGDLS and CDR2 YYNGEE. This CDR3 spans 16 amino acids. The ends lost 1 base at V and 2 bases at J; junction bases unmatched: 9. The CDR3 sequence: CASSVSGGGQAYEQYF. DNA of the CDR3: TGTGCCAGCAGCGTATCGGGCGGAGGACAGGCCTACGAGCAGTACTTC.

The V gene is TRBV10-3, the J gene TRBJ1-1, with D maybe TRBD1 (6 bases). V dropped 4 bases and J dropped 1 base, with 13 bases sitting between them. The germline V gene encodes CDR1 ENHRY and CDR2 SYGVKD. The length of the CDR3 is 15 residues. CDR3 nucleotides: TGTGCCATCAGTGTGGGCGGGGGCGAGAACACTGAAGCTTTCTTT. As protein: CAISVGGGENTEAFF.

Concerning this clone itself: This CDR3 is also generated by other DNA sequences in the sample. The chain links TRBV6-1 to TRBJ2-7; D perhaps matches TRBD2 (5 bases). There are 12 residues in the CDR3. CDR1 and CDR2 (germline): MNHNS, SASEGT. The V and J ends lost 3 bases and 4 bases respectively, with 7 bases between them. As DNA, the CDR3 is TGTGCCAGCAGTGATCCGGGATACGAGCAGTACTTC. This translates into CASSDPGYEQYF.

The chain joins TRBV9 to TRBJ1-2; TRBD1 matches 7 bases. This CDR3 is 13 amino acids long. V trimming: 4 bases; J trimming: 3 bases; junction bases outside the gene matches: 3. From germline, CDR1 is SGDLS and CDR2 YYNGEE. The CDR3 sequence: CASSQDRHYGYTF. The CDR3 DNA is TGTGCCAGCAGCCAGGACAGGCACTATGGCTACACCTTC.

V and J are TRBV12-5 and TRBJ2-1; D could derive from TRBD1 or TRBD2 (6 bases each). The germline CDR1 and CDR2 sequences are LGHNT and FRNRAP. The CDR3 consists of 15 residues. V dropped 5 bases and J dropped 4 bases, with 15 bases sitting between them. DNA of the CDR3: TGTGCTAGTGGTCGTACAGGGACTGGATACAATGAGCAGTTCTTC. Protein product: CASGRTGTGYNEQFF.